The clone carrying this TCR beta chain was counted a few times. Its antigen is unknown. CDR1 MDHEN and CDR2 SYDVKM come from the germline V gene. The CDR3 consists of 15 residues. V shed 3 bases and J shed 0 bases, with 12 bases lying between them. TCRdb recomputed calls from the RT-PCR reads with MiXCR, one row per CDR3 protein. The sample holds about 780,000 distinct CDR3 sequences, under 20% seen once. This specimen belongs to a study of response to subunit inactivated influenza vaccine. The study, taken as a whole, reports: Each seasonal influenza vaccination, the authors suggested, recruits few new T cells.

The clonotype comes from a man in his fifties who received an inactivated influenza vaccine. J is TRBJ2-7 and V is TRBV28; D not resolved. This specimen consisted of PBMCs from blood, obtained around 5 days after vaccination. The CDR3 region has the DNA TGTGCCAGCAGTTTCTATTCCGGGCCCTCCTACGAGCAGTACTTC. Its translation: CASSFYSGPSYEQYF.